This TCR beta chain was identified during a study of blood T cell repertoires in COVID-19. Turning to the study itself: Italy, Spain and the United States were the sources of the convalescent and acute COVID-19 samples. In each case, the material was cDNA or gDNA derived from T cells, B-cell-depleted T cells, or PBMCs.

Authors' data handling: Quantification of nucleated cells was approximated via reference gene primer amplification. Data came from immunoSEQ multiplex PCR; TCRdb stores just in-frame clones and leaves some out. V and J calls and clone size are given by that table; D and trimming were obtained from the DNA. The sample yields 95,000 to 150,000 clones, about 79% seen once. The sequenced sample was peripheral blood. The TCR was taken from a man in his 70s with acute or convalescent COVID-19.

CDR3 in amino acids: CASSFQGGNQPQHF. For the CDR3, the DNA is TGTGCCAGCAGTTTCCAGGGGGGCAATCAGCCCCAGCATTTT. The chain couples TRBV6-2 or TRBV6-3 to TRBJ1-5; 7 bases align to TRBD1. V lost 4 bases, J lost 2 bases, and 2 bases stayed unmatched. The CDR3 sequence is 14 residues long. Germline V gives CDR1 MNHEY, CDR2 SVGEGT.